These 30 T cell receptor beta chains originate from one sample sequenced in a study of blood T cell repertoires in COVID-19. Profiled with immunoSEQ multiplex PCR; TCRdb holds only in-frame clones, not every one. The sample records approximately 27,000 clones, 88% being singletons. The specimen was peripheral blood. The receptor set was obtained from a man between 65 and 80 years old with acute or convalescent COVID-19.

The chain recombines TRBV6-2 or TRBV6-3 with TRBJ1-2; D gene uncertain. Trimming left V 2 bases short and J 7 bases short, with 14 bases between. Looked up from germline, CDR1 is MNHEY and CDR2 is SVGEGT. The CDR3 has 14 amino acids. The CDR3 nucleotides are TGTGCCAGCAGTTACCCACTCAGTAGCCGTGGCTACACCTTC. This codes for CASSYPLSSRGYTF.

The CDR3 here is CAISGTPPYNEQFF. The CDR3 DNA is TGTGCCATCAGTGGGACACCACCCTACAATGAGCAGTTCTTC. This sequence joins TRBV10-3 and TRBJ2-1; possible D gene TRBD1, 5 bases. The germline V gene encodes CDR1 ENHRY and CDR2 SYGVKD. V dropped 4 bases and J dropped 2 bases, with 9 bases sitting between them. This CDR3 spans 14 amino acids.

V and J are TRBV28 and TRBJ2-1; TRBD2 matches 10 bases. The ends lost 6 bases at V and 2 bases at J; junction bases unmatched: 4. The CDR3 loop spans 15 amino acids. CDR1 and CDR2 (germline): MDHEN, SYDVKM. This chain's CDR3 is CASRTGLATYNEQFF. CDR3 bases: TGTGCCAGCAGGACGGGACTAGCGACCTACAATGAGCAGTTCTTC. Full variable domain (outside the CDR3, taken from reference TRBV28 and TRBJ2-1): DVKVTQSSRYLVKRTGEKVFLECVQDMDHENMFWYRQDPGLGLRLIYFSYDVKMKEKGDIPEGYSVSREKKERFSLILESASTNQTSMYLCASRTGLATYNEQFFGPGTRLTVL.

The chain carries TRBV5-5 and TRBJ2-7, with TRBD2 matching over 7 bases. CDR3 length: 16 amino acids. Looked up from germline, CDR1 is SGHKS and CDR2 is YYEKEE (reference sequence). V was pared by 0 bases and J by 0 bases, with 6 bases of the junction left unmatched. In nucleotides, the CDR3 is TGTGCCAGCAGCTTGGAGGCTAGCGGAGGCTCCTACGAGCAGTACTTC. Translated, it gives CASSLEASGGSYEQYF.

This clone has just a few counts. The V call is TRBV7-3, the J call TRBJ2-2; 8 bases are shared with TRBD1. With V trimmed by 3 bases and J by 5 bases, 14 bases remained unmatched. The CDR3 covers 18 residues. In germline, CDR1 is SGHTA, CDR2 FQGTGA. The CDR3: CASSFMYPTGEDTGELFF. The CDR3 nucleotides are TGTGCCAGCAGCTTCATGTACCCGACAGGGGAGGATACCGGGGAGCTGTTTTTT.

The CDR3 spells CASSRTGAEAFF. In DNA form, the CDR3 reads TGTGCCAGCAGTCGAACAGGGGCGGAAGCTTTCTTT. V is TRBV6-2 or TRBV6-3 and J is TRBJ1-1, with 7 bases that match TRBD1. Germline trimming cut 5 bases from V and 8 bases from J; bases unmatched to any gene: 5. CDR1 is MNHEY, CDR2 SVGEGT, per germline. There are 12 residues in the CDR3.

This clone rates as medium-sized. This chain uses TRBV20-1 with TRBJ2-1; 9 bases line up with TRBD2. CDR3 length equals 12 residues. J gave up 8 bases and V 3 bases, and 2 bases lay outside the gene matches. Germline loops: CDR1 DFQATT, CDR2 SNEGSKA (reference sequence). CDR3 in DNA: TGCAGTGCTAGTAAGCGGGAGGATGAGCAGTTCTTC. This codes for CSASKREDEQFF.

Worth noting for this clone: Other DNA variants within this sample encode the same CDR3. The rearrangement uses TRBV19 and TRBJ2-7, with 7 bases identical to TRBD2. Trimming at V came to 1 base and at J to 2 bases, leaving 2 bases not matched to a gene. This CDR3 has 14 amino acids. CDR1 and CDR2 (germline): LNHDA, SQIVND (reference sequence). The CDR3 loop is CASSIGGRAYEQYF. CDR3 nucleotides: TGTGCCAGTAGTATAGGAGGGAGGGCCTACGAGCAGTACTTC. Full variable domain (rest looked up from reference TRBV19 and TRBJ2-7): DGGITQSPKYLFRKEGQNVTLSCEQNLNHDAMYWYRQDPGQGLRLIYYSQIVNDFQKGDIAEGYSVSREKKESFPLTVTSAQKNPTAFYLCASSIGGRAYEQYFGPGTRLTVT.

This clone was found once. The chain joins TRBV7-2 to TRBJ2-1; tentatively, D is TRBD2 (5 bases). Trimming shortened V by 3 bases and J by 3 bases, and 12 bases separated the two germline ends. Germline V gene data show CDR1 as SGHTA and CDR2 as FQGNSA. The CDR3 is 15 amino acids. The CDR3 is CASSFSTSGYNEQFF. The CDR3 region has the DNA TGTGCCAGCAGCTTTAGCACCAGCGGCTACAATGAGCAGTTCTTC.

J is TRBJ2-1 and V is TRBV27; 7 nucleotides align to TRBD1. Trimming at V came to 5 bases and at J to 8 bases, leaving 18 bases not matched to a gene. The CDR3 extends over 17 amino acids. Germline values: CDR1 MNHEY, CDR2 SMNVEV (reference sequence). The CDR3 loop is CASSVPSNRGSGYEQFF. CDR3 sequence (DNA): TGTGCCAGCAGTGTACCAAGTAACAGGGGTTCGGGCTATGAGCAGTTCTTC.

This chain connects TRBV18 to TRBJ2-3; D may be TRBD2 (6 bases). CDR3 length: 18 residues. Trimming cost V 3 bases and J 0 bases, with 19 bases left between them. Germline-derived CDR1 and CDR2 are KGHSH and LQKENI. The CDR3, as DNA: TGTGCCAGCTCACCTACTCCTCCTGGCGGGACTAGCACAGATACGCAGTATTTT. Its translation is CASSPTPPGGTSTDTQYF.

The CDR3 reads CASSSGQQGDTQYF. The CDR3, as DNA: TGTGCCAGCAGTTCTGGACAGCAAGGAGATACGCAGTATTTT. The gene calls are TRBV5-4 and TRBJ2-3; weak D call: TRBD1 (6 bases). CDR1 SGHNT and CDR2 YYREEE come from the germline V gene (reference sequence). The V and J ends lost 5 bases and 5 bases respectively, with 15 bases between them. The CDR3 extends over 14 amino acids.

The chain combines TRBV9 with TRBJ1-1; tentative D call: TRBD1 (5 bases). Germline CDR1 is SGDLS and CDR2 is YYNGEE. Trimming removed 0 bases at V and 0 bases at J, with 6 bases between. The CDR3 runs to 14 residues. The CDR3 sequence is CASSVGQLNTEAFF. CDR3 sequence (DNA): TGTGCCAGCAGCGTAGGACAGTTGAACACTGAAGCTTTCTTT.

This clone was picked up a small number of times. V usage is TRBV11-3 and J usage is TRBJ1-1; 8 bases line up with TRBD1. The CDR3 extends over 14 amino acids. In germline, CDR1 is SGHNT, CDR2 YENEEA. V dropped 0 bases and J dropped 10; count of bases not matched to a gene: 7. The CDR3 bases are TGTGCCAGCAGCTTAGATCCTACAGGGGGAAGAGCTTTCTTT. It specifies CASSLDPTGGRAFF.

The CDR3 nucleotides read TGTGCCAGCAGCGGGACAGGGGGGATGAACACTGAAGCTTTCTTT. Encoded protein: CASSGTGGMNTEAFF. The rearrangement uses TRBV5-4 and TRBJ1-1; 11 bases are a match to TRBD1. The length of the CDR3 is 15 residues. V was clipped by 4 bases and J by 0 bases; unmatched bases: 2. Germline CDR1 reads SGHNT; CDR2 reads YYREEE (reference sequence).

The chain uses TRBV7-9 and TRBJ1-1; D is possibly TRBD1 (6 bases). The CDR3 spans 13 residues. The germline V gene has CDR1 SEHNR and CDR2 FQNEAQ (reference sequence). V was trimmed by 5 bases and J by 2 bases, leaving 9 bases between them. DNA of the CDR3: TGTGCCAGCAGCGGACAGACCAACACTGAAGCTTTCTTT. Protein: CASSGQTNTEAFF.

This chain joins TRBV6-5 and TRBJ2-3; no reliable D call. Trimming took 6 bases from V and 5 from J, leaving 9 bases between them. This CDR3 contains 12 residues. Germline-derived CDR1 and CDR2 are MNHEY and SVGAGI. The CDR3 nucleotides read TGTGCCAGCAGGGCCCGATTAGATACGCAGTATTTT. This sequence encodes CASRARLDTQYF.

The chain combines TRBV7-3 with TRBJ2-6; D may be TRBD1 (6 bases). The V and J ends lost 5 bases and 0 bases respectively, with 11 bases between them. CDR3 length equals 16 residues. Germline lookup yields CDR1 SGHTA and CDR2 FQGTGA. This CDR3 is CASSPQGSSGANVLTF. CDR3 coding DNA: TGTGCCAGCAGCCCGCAGGGGAGCTCTGGGGCCAACGTCCTGACTTTC.

The V and J genes are TRBV24-1 and TRBJ2-2; TRBD2 matches 14 bases. CDR1 and CDR2 from the germline V gene are KGHDR and SFDVKD. After removal of 6 bases from V and 4 bases from J, the junction contained 6 bases not matched to a gene. The length of the CDR3 is 17 residues. CDR3 nucleotides: TGTGCCACCAGTCCGACTAGCGGGAGGGGACCCACCGGGGAGCTGTTTTTT. This gives the protein CATSPTSGRGPTGELFF.

As DNA, the CDR3 is TGCGCCAGCAGTCCGGCTCTGCAAAAGTCGGGAGATGAGCAGTTCTTC. This encodes CASSPALQKSGDEQFF. V usage is TRBV10-1 and J usage is TRBJ2-1; maybe TRBD2 (6 bases). Germline lookup yields CDR1 WNHNN and CDR2 SYGVQD (reference sequence). CDR3 size: 16 residues. Trimming stripped 5 bases from V and 8 bases from J, with 22 bases between.

The chain uses TRBV5-6 and TRBJ2-7; TRBD1 aligns across 9 bases. V trimming: 7 bases; J trimming: 1 base; junction bases outside the gene matches: 3. Germline assignment: CDR1 SGHDT and CDR2 YYEEEE. This CDR3 comprises 13 residues. The CDR3 loop reads CASGQGLSYEQYF. The CDR3 DNA reads as TGTGCCAGCGGACAGGGGTTGTCCTACGAGCAGTACTTC.

The table lists this clone with a count of one. The rearrangement links TRBV28 to TRBJ1-1, with D perhaps TRBD1 (6 bases). CDR1 and CDR2 (germline): MDHEN, SYDVKM. CDR3 size: 15 residues. The V end lost 2 bases, the J end lost 3 bases, and 13 bases lay between the germline ends. In DNA form, the CDR3 reads TGTGCCAGCAGTTTAATAAGGGGGTGGTACACTGAAGCTTTCTTT. Its translation is CASSLIRGWYTEAFF.

The chain is built from TRBV19 and TRBJ2-1; 9 nucleotides match TRBD2. The CDR3 length is 13 residues. J gave up 7 bases and V 5 bases, and 3 bases lay outside the gene matches. Germline V lookup: CDR1 LNHDA, CDR2 SQIVND (reference sequence). CDR3 in amino acids: CASSRTSENEQFF. CDR3 bases: TGTGCCAGTAGTCGGACTAGCGAGAATGAGCAGTTCTTC. The full variable domain, rest sourced from reference TRBV19 and TRBJ2-1, is DGGITQSPKYLFRKEGQNVTLSCEQNLNHDAMYWYRQDPGQGLRLIYYSQIVNDFQKGDIAEGYSVSREKKESFPLTVTSAQKNPTAFYLCASSRTSENEQFFGPGTRLTVL.

The chain recombines TRBV10-3 with TRBJ2-2, with 7 bases lining up with TRBD1. Trimming removed 7 bases from V and 0 bases from J; junction bases left unmatched: 5. Germline V gene data show CDR1 as ENHRY and CDR2 as SYGVKD. CDR3 length equals 15 residues. The CDR3 is CAITRDSSNTGELFF. Here the CDR3 DNA reads TGTGCCATCACCCGGGACAGCTCGAACACCGGGGAGCTGTTTTTT.

The chain combines TRBV24-1 with TRBJ2-2; D unclear. The CDR3 consists of 14 residues. The germline CDR1 and CDR2 sequences are KGHDR and SFDVKD. The V and J ends lost 3 bases and 1 base respectively, with 5 bases between them. Here the CDR3 reads CATSDTGNTGELFF. The CDR3 coding sequence is TGTGCCACCAGTGATACCGGGAACACCGGGGAGCTGTTTTTT.

The V and J genes are TRBV7-9 and TRBJ2-5; tentative D call: TRBD2 (5 bases). V was shortened by 5 bases and J by 5 bases, with 12 bases between the two germline ends. Germline V gene lookup returns CDR1 SEHNR and CDR2 FQNEAQ (reference sequence). The CDR3 runs to 13 residues. The CDR3 nucleotides are TGTGCCAGCAGCCCCGGGGTCGGGGAGACCCAGTACTTC. It codes for CASSPGVGETQYF.

This chain connects TRBV28 to TRBJ2-5; the match to TRBD2 covers 10 bases. V shed 3 bases, J shed 5 bases, and the junction held 3 bases outside the gene matches. Germline CDR1 reads MDHEN; CDR2 reads SYDVKM. CDR3 length: 14 residues. CDR3 protein: CASSLLAGEETQYF. DNA for the CDR3: TGTGCCAGCAGTTTGCTAGCGGGAGAGGAGACCCAGTACTTC.

The chain employs TRBV28 and TRBJ1-2; tentative D call: TRBD1 (5 bases). This CDR3 is 14 amino acids long. Germline CDR1 is MDHEN and CDR2 is SYDVKM. V was cut by 2 bases and J by 1 base, with 8 bases left in between. The CDR3 sequence: CASSLDRYNYGYTF. As DNA, the CDR3 is TGTGCCAGCAGTTTAGACAGATATAACTATGGCTACACCTTC.

The V and J genes are TRBV5-4 and TRBJ2-7; 13 bases agree with TRBD2. Germline V lookup: CDR1 SGHNT, CDR2 YYREEE (reference sequence). The CDR3 runs to 17 residues. Trimming took 4 bases from V and 2 from J; bases not matched to a gene: 9. CDR3 nucleotide sequence: TGTGCCAGCAGCCCTATGGGGACTAGCGGGAAGACCTACGAGCAGTACTTC. This codes for CASSPMGTSGKTYEQYF.

This clone was counted once. The gene calls are TRBV18 and TRBJ2-5; 9 bases line up with TRBD1. CDR1 and CDR2 (germline): KGHSH, LQKENI. V trimming: 0 bases; J trimming: 5 bases; junction bases outside the gene matches: 7. The CDR3 runs 16 residues. The CDR3, as DNA: TGTGCCAGCTCACCACCGACAGGGGGGAAGGTGGAGACCCAGTACTTC. Amino acids: CASSPPTGGKVETQYF.